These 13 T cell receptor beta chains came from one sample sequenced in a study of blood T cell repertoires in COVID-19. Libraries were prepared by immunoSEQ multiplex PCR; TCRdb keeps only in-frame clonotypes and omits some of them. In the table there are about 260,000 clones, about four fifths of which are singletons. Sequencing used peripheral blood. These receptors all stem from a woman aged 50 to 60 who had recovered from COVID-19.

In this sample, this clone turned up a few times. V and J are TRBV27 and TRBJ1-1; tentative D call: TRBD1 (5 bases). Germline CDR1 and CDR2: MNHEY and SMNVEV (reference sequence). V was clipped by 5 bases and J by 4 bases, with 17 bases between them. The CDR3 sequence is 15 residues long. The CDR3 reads CASSPPPGGLTEAFF. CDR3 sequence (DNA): TGTGCCAGCAGTCCCCCCCCGGGGGGACTCACTGAAGCTTTCTTT.

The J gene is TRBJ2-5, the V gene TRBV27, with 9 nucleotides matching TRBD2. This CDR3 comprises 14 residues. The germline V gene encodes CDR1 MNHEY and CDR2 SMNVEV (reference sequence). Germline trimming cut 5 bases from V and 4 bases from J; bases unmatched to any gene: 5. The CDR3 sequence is CASSPRSGRETQYF. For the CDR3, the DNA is TGTGCCAGCAGTCCCCGTAGCGGGAGAGAGACCCAGTACTTC.

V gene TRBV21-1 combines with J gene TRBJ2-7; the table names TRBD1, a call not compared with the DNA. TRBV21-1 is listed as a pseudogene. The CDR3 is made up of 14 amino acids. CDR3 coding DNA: TGTGCCAGCAGCTTACAGACAGGGGGCTACGAGCAGTACTTC. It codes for CASSLQTGGYEQYF.

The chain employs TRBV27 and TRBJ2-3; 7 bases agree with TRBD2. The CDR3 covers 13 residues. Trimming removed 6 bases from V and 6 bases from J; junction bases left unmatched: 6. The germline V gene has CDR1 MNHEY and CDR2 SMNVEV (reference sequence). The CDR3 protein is CASRFIGGDTQYF. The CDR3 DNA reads TGTGCCAGCAGGTTTATCGGGGGGGATACGCAGTATTTT.

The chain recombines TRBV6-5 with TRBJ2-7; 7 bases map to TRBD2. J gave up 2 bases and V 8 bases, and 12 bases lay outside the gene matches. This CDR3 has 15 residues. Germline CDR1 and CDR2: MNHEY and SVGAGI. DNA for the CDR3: TGTGCCAGCCGGGGTCGGGGGGATCTCACCTACGAGCAGTACTTC. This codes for CASRGRGDLTYEQYF.

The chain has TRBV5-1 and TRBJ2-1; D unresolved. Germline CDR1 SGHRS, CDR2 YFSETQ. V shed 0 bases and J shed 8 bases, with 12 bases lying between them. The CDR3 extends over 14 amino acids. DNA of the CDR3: TGCGCCAGCAGCTTGGGGGCCGGCAGGTATGAGCAGTTCTTC. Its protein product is CASSLGAGRYEQFF.

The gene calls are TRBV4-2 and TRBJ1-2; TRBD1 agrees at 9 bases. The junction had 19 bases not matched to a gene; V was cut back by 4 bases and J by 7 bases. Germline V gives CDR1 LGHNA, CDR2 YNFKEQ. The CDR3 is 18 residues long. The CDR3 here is CASSPVGPGQGFLGGYTF. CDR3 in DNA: TGTGCCAGCAGCCCCGTGGGGCCGGGACAGGGCTTCCTTGGTGGCTACACCTTC.

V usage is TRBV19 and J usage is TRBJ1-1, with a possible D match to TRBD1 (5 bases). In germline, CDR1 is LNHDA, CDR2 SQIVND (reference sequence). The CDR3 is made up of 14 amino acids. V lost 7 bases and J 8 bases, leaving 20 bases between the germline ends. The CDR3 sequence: CASTETAGVWEAFF. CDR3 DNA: TGTGCCAGTACCGAGACGGCGGGGGTTTGGGAAGCTTTCTTT.

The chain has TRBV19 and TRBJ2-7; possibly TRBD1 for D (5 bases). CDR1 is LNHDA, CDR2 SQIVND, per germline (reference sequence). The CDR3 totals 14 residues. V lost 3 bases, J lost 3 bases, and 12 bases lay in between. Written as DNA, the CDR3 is TGTGCCAGTAGTATTTTTTCCGACAGCTACGAGCAGTACTTC. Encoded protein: CASSIFSDSYEQYF.

CDR3 amino acids: CASTSWAGATGELFF. As DNA, the CDR3 is TGTGCCAGCACCTCCTGGGCGGGAGCCACCGGGGAGCTGTTTTTT. The rearrangement uses TRBV2 and TRBJ2-2, with 7 bases lining up with TRBD2. Trimming cost V 7 bases and J 4 bases; bases outside gene matches: 9. The germline gives CDR1 SNHLY, CDR2 FYNNEI. This CDR3 region has 15 residues.

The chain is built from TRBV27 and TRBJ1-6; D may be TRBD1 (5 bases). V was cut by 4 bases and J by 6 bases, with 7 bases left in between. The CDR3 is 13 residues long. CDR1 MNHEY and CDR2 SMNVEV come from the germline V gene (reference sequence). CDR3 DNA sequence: TGTGCCAGCAGTTACAGGTTTAATTCACCCCTCCACTTT. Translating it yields CASSYRFNSPLHF.

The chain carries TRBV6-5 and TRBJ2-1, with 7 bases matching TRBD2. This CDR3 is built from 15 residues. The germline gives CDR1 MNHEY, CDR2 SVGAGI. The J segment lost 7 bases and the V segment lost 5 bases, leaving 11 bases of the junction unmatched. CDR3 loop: CASSPSGRGVNEQFF. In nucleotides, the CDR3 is TGTGCCAGCAGTCCCTCAGGGAGGGGTGTGAATGAGCAGTTCTTC.

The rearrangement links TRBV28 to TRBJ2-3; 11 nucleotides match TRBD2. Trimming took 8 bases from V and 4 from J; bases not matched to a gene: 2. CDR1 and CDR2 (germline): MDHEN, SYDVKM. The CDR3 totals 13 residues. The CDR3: CASLAGGPDTQYF. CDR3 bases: TGTGCCAGCTTAGCGGGGGGGCCAGATACGCAGTATTTT.